The next 23 T cell receptor beta chains were all read from a single sample in a study of blood T cell repertoires in COVID-19. Method: immunoSEQ multiplex PCR; TCRdb's copy keeps in-frame clones and lacks some. The sample holds under 350,000 clones, approximately 90% seen once. The sequencing sample was made of peripheral blood. The receptors originated from a woman in her twenties or thirties with COVID-19, enrolled during active disease.

The chain is built from TRBV5-5 and TRBJ1-5; D is possibly TRBD1 (5 bases). This CDR3 region has 14 residues. V was shortened by 2 bases and J by 5 bases, with 11 bases between the two germline ends. Germline values: CDR1 SGHKS, CDR2 YYEKEE (reference sequence). Written as DNA, the CDR3 is TGTGCCAGCAGCTTCGCTGACAGTTATCAGCCCCAGCATTTT. Translating gives CASSFADSYQPQHF.

The rearrangement joins TRBV5-8 to TRBJ1-4; tentatively, D is TRBD1 (6 bases). Between the trimmed V and J ends, which lost 4 bases and 5 bases, there was a span of 9 bases. From germline, CDR1 is SGHTS and CDR2 YDEGEE. CDR3 length equals 13 residues. The CDR3 protein is CASSTGQNEKLFF. The CDR3 bases are TGTGCCAGCAGCACAGGACAGAATGAAAAACTGTTTTTT. Full variable domain (missing parts from reference TRBV5-8 and TRBJ1-4): EAGVTQSPTHLIKTRGQQATLRCSPISGHTSVYWYQQALGLGLQFLLWYDEGEERNRGNFPPRFSGRQFPNYSSELNVNALELEDSALYLCASSTGQNEKLFFGSGTQLSVL.

This sequence joins TRBV6-5 and TRBJ1-5; possible D gene TRBD1, 5 bases. The CDR3 is 13 residues long. Trimming left V 6 bases short and J 3 bases short, with 9 bases between. Germline CDR1 MNHEY, CDR2 SVGAGI. As DNA, the CDR3 is TGTGCCAGCAGCCAGGGTTCCAATCAGCCCCAGCATTTT. Amino acid sequence: CASSQGSNQPQHF.

CDR3 in amino acids: CATNQGARGTGELFF. The DNA for the CDR3 is TGTGCCACCAACCAGGGTGCTCGGGGGACCGGGGAGCTGTTTTTT. The J gene is TRBJ2-2, the V gene TRBV18, with D possibly being TRBD2 (6 bases). Per germline, CDR1 KGHSH and CDR2 LQKENI. V was pared by 10 bases and J by 5 bases, with 20 bases between. This CDR3 region has 15 residues.

V usage is TRBV14 and J usage is TRBJ1-6, with D possibly TRBD1 on 6 matching bases. This CDR3 comprises 14 residues. Trimming cost V 2 bases and J 9 bases, with 11 bases left between them. The germline gives CDR1 SGHDN, CDR2 FVKESK. CDR3 DNA: TGTGCCAGCAGCCAAAGGACAGATTTTTCACCCCTCCACTTT. This gives the protein CASSQRTDFSPLHF.

The chain employs TRBV27 and TRBJ1-6; 9 nucleotides agree with TRBD1. The CDR3 spans 15 residues. J lost 6 bases, V lost 6 bases, and 6 bases had no gene match. The germline gives CDR1 MNHEY, CDR2 SMNVEV (reference sequence). The CDR3 loop is CASRMTGGGNSPLHF. The CDR3 nucleotides are TGTGCCAGCAGGATGACAGGGGGAGGTAATTCACCCCTCCACTTT.

V usage is TRBV24-1 and J usage is TRBJ1-5, with D hard to call. The CDR3 consists of 12 residues. Germline V CDR1 and CDR2: KGHDR, SFDVKD. V shed 6 bases and J shed 7 bases, with 9 bases lying between them. CDR3 residues: CATSRGLQPQHF. The CDR3 DNA follows: TGTGCCACCAGTCGGGGTTTACAGCCCCAGCATTTT.

The chain links TRBV2 to TRBJ2-5, with 8 positions matching TRBD1. This CDR3 has 14 residues. CDR1 and CDR2 from the germline V gene are SNHLY and FYNNEI. V dropped 8 bases and J dropped 4; count of bases not matched to a gene: 9. As DNA, the CDR3 is TGTGCCAGCGACCGGGACAGGCGGGGAGAGACCCAGTACTTC. Translation: CASDRDRRGETQYF.

This rearrangement joins TRBV3-1 (or the pseudogene TRBV3-2) to TRBJ2-7; 8 bases agree with TRBD1. This CDR3 is 14 amino acids long. Germline CDR1 LGHDT, CDR2 YNNKEL (reference sequence). Trimming took 8 bases from V and 2 from J; bases not matched to a gene: 8. DNA of the CDR3: TGTGCCAGCTGCGCCGGACAGGGACCCTACGAGCAGTACTTC. This gives the protein CASCAGQGPYEQYF.

CDR3 residues: CASSYNLHYGYTF. The DNA for the CDR3 is TGTGCCAGCAGTTACAACTTACACTATGGCTACACCTTC. The V and J genes are TRBV6-2 or TRBV6-3 and TRBJ1-2; D unresolved. With 2 bases removed from V and 3 bases from J, the gap between germline ends came to 7 bases. CDR1 is MNHEY and CDR2 is SVGEGT in the germline V gene. The CDR3 sequence is 13 residues long.

Here the CDR3 reads CASSLSQGTGELFF. As DNA, the CDR3 is TGTGCCAGCAGCTTGTCCCAGGGAACCGGGGAGCTGTTTTTT. The chain has TRBV5-4 and TRBJ2-2, with a tentative D call TRBD1 (5 bases). V was trimmed by 1 base and J by 5 bases, leaving 9 bases between them. The germline V gene has CDR1 SGHNT and CDR2 YYREEE (reference sequence). CDR3 length: 14 residues.

The rearrangement joins TRBV28 to TRBJ1-1, with 8 bases that match TRBD1. In germline, CDR1 is MDHEN, CDR2 SYDVKM. Trimming took 5 bases from V and 10 from J; bases not matched to a gene: 3. CDR3 size: 11 residues. The CDR3 DNA is TGTGCCAGCAGTCGAGACAGGGGAGCTTTCTTT. It is translated as CASSRDRGAFF.

The chain recombines TRBV19 with TRBJ1-1; 10 bases agree with TRBD1. The CDR3 consists of 13 residues. In germline, CDR1 is LNHDA, CDR2 SQIVND (reference sequence). V was pared by 6 bases and J by 8 bases, with 6 bases of the junction left unmatched. CDR3 DNA: TGTGCCAGTAGCCTCGGGACAGGGGCGGAAGCTTTCTTT. It yields the protein CASSLGTGAEAFF.

The chain combines TRBV7-9 with TRBJ2-7, with a possible D match to TRBD1 (6 bases). This CDR3 spans 15 amino acids. Germline CDR1 reads SEHNR; CDR2 reads FQNEAQ (reference sequence). V shed 5 bases and J shed 2 bases, with 16 bases lying between them. CDR3 loop: CASSPLGGEPYEQYF. As DNA, the CDR3 is TGTGCCAGCAGCCCCCTTGGGGGCGAGCCCTACGAGCAGTACTTC.

This clone has only one observation. The chain uses TRBV5-1 and TRBJ1-2; perhaps TRBD1 as D (6 bases). V lost 9 bases to trimming and J lost 7 bases, with 22 bases between them. Germline CDR1 and CDR2: SGHRS and YFSETQ. The CDR3 consists of 14 residues. The CDR3 DNA reads as TGCGCCAATCGATTAGGGGGGGCGGATAGTGGCTACACCTTC. Translated, it gives CANRLGGADSGYTF.

The rearrangement links TRBV7-3 to TRBJ1-1; D gene uncertain. The ends were cut back, 2 bases at V and 1 base at J, with 17 bases in the middle. The CDR3 is 17 residues long. Germline CDR1 reads SGHTA; CDR2 reads FQGTGA. CDR3 sequence: CASSLALTAQANTEAFF. CDR3 bases: TGTGCCAGCAGCTTAGCCCTGACTGCGCAAGCGAACACTGAAGCTTTCTTT.

This chain connects TRBV6-5 to TRBJ2-6, with D possibly TRBD1 on 6 matching bases. Trimming took 6 bases from V and 9 from J, leaving 15 bases between them. Germline V gene sequence: CDR1 MNHEY, CDR2 SVGAGI. This CDR3 has 14 amino acids. DNA for the CDR3: TGTGCCAGCAGGCTTCCAGGGGTGGGCAACGTCCTGACTTTC. Its protein is CASRLPGVGNVLTF.

V usage is TRBV6-5 and J usage is TRBJ1-1; D may be TRBD1 (5 bases). The germline gives CDR1 MNHEY, CDR2 SVGAGI. CDR3 length: 15 amino acids. Deletions cut 6 bases from V and 1 base from J, with 15 bases between. CDR3 sequence (DNA): TGTGCCAGCAGCCCCTGGACACAAGGGAACACTGAAGCTTTCTTT. This gives the protein CASSPWTQGNTEAFF.

The chain employs TRBV2 and TRBJ1-4, with TRBD1 matching over 7 bases. Germline V gene lookup returns CDR1 SNHLY and CDR2 FYNNEI. This CDR3 region has 15 residues. Unmatched junction bases numbered 6, after V lost 3 bases and J lost 5 bases. The CDR3 sequence: CASSDPGQLNEKLFF. The DNA of the CDR3 is TGTGCCAGCAGTGACCCGGGACAGTTGAATGAAAAACTGTTTTTT.

The chain couples TRBV6-5 to TRBJ1-1; 9 bases match TRBD1. V shed 6 bases, J shed 6 bases, and the junction held 2 bases outside the gene matches. Germline V lookup: CDR1 MNHEY, CDR2 SVGAGI. CDR3 length: 12 residues. The CDR3 reads CASRRTGAEAFF. In DNA form, the CDR3 reads TGTGCCAGCAGGCGGACAGGGGCTGAAGCTTTCTTT.

The V and J genes are TRBV2 and TRBJ2-3; D is ambiguous. CDR3 length: 18 residues. Deletions cut 0 bases from V and 5 bases from J, with 21 bases between. Germline lookup yields CDR1 SNHLY and CDR2 FYNNEI. The CDR3 reads CASSEALLVAFGGDTQYF. The CDR3 DNA follows: TGTGCCAGCAGTGAAGCGCTTCTCGTAGCCTTTGGTGGAGATACGCAGTATTTT.

The J gene is TRBJ1-3, the V gene TRBV5-1, with TRBD1 matching 7 bases. Germline V gives CDR1 SGHRS, CDR2 YFSETQ. The CDR3 is made up of 14 amino acids. V was pared by 4 bases and J by 2 bases, with 3 bases of the junction left unmatched. The CDR3 loop is CASSGGGTGNTIYF. CDR3 sequence (DNA): TGCGCCAGCAGCGGAGGGGGCACTGGAAACACCATATATTTT.

This rearrangement joins TRBV2 to TRBJ1-4; D possibly corresponds to TRBD1 (5 bases). The CDR3 extends over 13 amino acids. Trimming shortened V by 7 bases and J by 4 bases, and 10 bases separated the two germline ends. From germline, CDR1 is SNHLY and CDR2 FYNNEI. CDR3 protein: CASTGGFNEKLFF. The DNA for the CDR3 is TGTGCCAGCACGGGGGGATTTAATGAAAAACTGTTTTTT.